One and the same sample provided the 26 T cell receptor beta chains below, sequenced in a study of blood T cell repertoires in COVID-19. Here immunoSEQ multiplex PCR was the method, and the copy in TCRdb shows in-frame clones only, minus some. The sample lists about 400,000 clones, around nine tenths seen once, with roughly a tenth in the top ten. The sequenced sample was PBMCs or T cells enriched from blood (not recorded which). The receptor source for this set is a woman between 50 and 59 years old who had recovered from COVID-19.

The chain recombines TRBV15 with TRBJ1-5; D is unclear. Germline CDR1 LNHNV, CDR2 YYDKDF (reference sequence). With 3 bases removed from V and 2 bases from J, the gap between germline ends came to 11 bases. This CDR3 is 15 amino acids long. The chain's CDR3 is CATSRAPGGNQPQHF. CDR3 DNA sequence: TGTGCCACCAGCAGGGCCCCGGGTGGCAATCAGCCCCAGCATTTT. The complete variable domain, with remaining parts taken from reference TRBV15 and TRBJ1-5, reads DAMVIQNPRYQVTQFGKPVTLSCSQTLNHNVMYWYQQKSSQAPKLLFHYYDKDFNNEADTPDNFQSRRPNTSFCFLDIRSPGLGDTAMYLCATSRAPGGNQPQHFGDGTRLSIL.

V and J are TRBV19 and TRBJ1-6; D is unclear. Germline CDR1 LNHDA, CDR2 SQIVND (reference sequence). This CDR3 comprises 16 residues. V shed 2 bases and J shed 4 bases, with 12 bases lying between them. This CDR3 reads CASSIWRGEYNSPLHF. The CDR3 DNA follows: TGTGCCAGTAGTATATGGCGAGGAGAGTATAATTCACCCCTCCACTTT.

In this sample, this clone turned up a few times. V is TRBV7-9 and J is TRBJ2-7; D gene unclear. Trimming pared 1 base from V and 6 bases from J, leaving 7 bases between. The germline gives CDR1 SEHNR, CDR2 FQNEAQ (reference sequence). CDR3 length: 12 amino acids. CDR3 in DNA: TGTGCCAGCAGCTTAGTCCCCCGCGAGCAGTACTTC. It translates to CASSLVPREQYF.

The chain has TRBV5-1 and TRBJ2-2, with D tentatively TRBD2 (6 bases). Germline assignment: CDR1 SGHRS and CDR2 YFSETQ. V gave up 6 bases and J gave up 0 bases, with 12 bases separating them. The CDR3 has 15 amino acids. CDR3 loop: CASIGGITNTGELFF. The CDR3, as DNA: TGCGCCAGCATTGGGGGGATCACGAACACCGGGGAGCTGTTTTTT.

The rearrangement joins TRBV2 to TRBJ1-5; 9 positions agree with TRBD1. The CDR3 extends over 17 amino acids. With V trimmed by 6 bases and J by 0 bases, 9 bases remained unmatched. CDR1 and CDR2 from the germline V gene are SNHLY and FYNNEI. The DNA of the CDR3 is TGTGCCAGCAGCCCTGGGACAGGGATTAATAGCAATCAGCCCCAGCATTTT. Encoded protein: CASSPGTGINSNQPQHF.

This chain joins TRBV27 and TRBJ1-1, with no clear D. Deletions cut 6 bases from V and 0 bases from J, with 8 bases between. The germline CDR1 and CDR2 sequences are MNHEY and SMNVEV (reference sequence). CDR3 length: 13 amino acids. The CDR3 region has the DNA TGTGCCAGCAGGAAGCTAATGAACACTGAAGCTTTCTTT. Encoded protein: CASRKLMNTEAFF.

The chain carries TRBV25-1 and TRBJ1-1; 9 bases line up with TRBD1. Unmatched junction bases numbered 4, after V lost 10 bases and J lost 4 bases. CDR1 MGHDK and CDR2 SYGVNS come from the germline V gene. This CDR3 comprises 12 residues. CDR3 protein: CATKGQGTEAFF. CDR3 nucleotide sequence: TGTGCCACCAAGGGACAGGGCACTGAAGCTTTCTTT.

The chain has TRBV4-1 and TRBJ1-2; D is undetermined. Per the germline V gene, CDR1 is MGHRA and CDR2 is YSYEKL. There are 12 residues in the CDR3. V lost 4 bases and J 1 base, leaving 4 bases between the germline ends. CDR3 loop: CASSPGNYGYTF. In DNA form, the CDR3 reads TGCGCCAGCAGCCCCGGTAACTATGGCTACACCTTC.

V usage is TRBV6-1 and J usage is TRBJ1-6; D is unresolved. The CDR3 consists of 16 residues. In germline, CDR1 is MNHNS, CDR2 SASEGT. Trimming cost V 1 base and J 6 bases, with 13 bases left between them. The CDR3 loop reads CASSEDRRAINSPLHF. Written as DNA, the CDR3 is TGTGCCAGCAGTGAAGACCGGAGGGCCATTAATTCACCCCTCCACTTT.

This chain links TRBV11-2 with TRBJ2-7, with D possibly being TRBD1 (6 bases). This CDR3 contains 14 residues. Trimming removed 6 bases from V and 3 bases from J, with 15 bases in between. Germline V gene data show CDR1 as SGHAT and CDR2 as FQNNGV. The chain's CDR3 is CASSTQGRVYEQYF. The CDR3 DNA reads TGTGCCAGCAGTACACAGGGACGGGTCTACGAGCAGTACTTC. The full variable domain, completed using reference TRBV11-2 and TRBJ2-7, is EAGVAQSPRYKIIEKRQSVAFWCNPISGHATLYWYQQILGQGPKLLIQFQNNGVVDDSQLPKDRFSAERLKGVDSTLKIQPAKLEDSAVYLCASSTQGRVYEQYFGPGTRLTVT.

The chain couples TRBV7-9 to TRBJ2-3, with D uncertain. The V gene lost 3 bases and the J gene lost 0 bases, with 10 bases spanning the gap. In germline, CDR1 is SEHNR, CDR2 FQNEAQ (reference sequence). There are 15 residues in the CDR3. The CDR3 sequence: CASSFYQTSTDTQYF. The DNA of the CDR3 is TGTGCCAGCAGCTTCTATCAAACTAGCACAGATACGCAGTATTTT.

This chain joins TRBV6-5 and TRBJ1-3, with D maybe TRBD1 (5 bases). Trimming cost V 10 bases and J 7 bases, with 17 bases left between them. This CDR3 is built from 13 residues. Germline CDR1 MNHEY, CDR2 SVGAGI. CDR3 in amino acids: CAIGADGGNTIYF. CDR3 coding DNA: TGTGCCATCGGGGCGGACGGAGGGAACACCATATATTTT.

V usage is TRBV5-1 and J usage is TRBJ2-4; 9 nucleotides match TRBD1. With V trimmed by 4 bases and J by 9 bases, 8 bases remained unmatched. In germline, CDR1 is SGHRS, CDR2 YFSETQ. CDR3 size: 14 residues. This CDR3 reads CASSTGQGSVIQYF. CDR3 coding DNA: TGCGCCAGCAGCACGGGACAGGGAAGCGTCATTCAGTACTTC.

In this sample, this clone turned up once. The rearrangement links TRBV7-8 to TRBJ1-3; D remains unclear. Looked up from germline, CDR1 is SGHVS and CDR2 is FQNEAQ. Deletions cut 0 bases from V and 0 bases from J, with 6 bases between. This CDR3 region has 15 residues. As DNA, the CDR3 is TGTGCCAGCAGCTTAGCGCGAATCTCTGGAAACACCATATATTTT. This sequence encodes CASSLARISGNTIYF.

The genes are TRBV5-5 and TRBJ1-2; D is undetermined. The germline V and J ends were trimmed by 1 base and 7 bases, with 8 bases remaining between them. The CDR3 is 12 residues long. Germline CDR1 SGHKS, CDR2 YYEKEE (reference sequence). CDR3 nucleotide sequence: TGTGCCAGCAGCTTGCAAGGGAGTGGCTACACCTTC. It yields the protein CASSLQGSGYTF.

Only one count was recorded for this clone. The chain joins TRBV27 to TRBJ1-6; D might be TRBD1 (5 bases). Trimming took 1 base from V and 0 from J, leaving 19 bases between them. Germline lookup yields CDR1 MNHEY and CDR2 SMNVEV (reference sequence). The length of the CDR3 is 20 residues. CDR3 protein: CASSLLERRGKGSYNSPLHF. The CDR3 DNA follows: TGTGCCAGCAGTTTATTGGAACGGCGGGGGAAAGGCTCCTATAATTCACCCCTCCACTTT.

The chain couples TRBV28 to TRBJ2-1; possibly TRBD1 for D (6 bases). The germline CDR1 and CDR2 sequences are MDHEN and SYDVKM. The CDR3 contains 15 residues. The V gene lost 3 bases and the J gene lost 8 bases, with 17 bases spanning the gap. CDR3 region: CASSFSRGGDDEQFF. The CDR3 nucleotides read TGTGCCAGCAGTTTCTCCAGGGGTGGGGACGATGAGCAGTTCTTC.

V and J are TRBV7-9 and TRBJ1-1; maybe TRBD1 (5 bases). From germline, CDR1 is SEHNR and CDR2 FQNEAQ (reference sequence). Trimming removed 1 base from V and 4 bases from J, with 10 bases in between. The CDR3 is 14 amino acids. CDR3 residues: CASSLEGQATEAFF. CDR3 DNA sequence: TGTGCCAGCAGCTTAGAGGGGCAGGCCACTGAAGCTTTCTTT.

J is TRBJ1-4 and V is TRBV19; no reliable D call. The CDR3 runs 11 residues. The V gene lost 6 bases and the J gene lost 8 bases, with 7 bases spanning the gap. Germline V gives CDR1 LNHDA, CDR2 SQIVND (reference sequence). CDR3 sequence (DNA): TGTGCCAGTAGGAGGATGGAAAAACTGTTTTTT. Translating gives CASRRMEKLFF.

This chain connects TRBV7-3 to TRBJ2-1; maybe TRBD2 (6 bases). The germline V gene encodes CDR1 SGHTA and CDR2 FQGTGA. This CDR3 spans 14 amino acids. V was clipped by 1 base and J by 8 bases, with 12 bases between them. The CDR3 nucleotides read TGTGCCAGCAGCTTAATGGGTCCTAGCGATGAGCAGTTCTTC. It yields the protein CASSLMGPSDEQFF.

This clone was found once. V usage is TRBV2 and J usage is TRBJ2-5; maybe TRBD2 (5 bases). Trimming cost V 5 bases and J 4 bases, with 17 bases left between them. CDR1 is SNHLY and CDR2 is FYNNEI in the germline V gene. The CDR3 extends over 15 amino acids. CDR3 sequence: CASSLSGASRETQYF. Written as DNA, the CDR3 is TGTGCCAGCAGTTTGAGCGGAGCCTCCCGAGAGACCCAGTACTTC.

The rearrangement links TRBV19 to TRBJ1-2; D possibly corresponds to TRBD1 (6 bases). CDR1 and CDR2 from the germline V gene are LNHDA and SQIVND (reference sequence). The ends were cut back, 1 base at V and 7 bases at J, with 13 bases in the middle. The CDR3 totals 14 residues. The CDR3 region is CASSIAAGAVGYTF. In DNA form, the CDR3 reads TGTGCCAGTAGTATAGCCGCAGGGGCGGTTGGCTACACCTTC.

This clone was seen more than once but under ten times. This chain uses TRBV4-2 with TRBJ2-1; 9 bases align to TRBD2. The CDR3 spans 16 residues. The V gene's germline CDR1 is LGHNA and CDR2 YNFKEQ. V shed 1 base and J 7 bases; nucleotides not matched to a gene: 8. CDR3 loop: CASSQGAGGPANEQFF. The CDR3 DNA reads TGTGCCAGCAGCCAAGGAGCGGGGGGCCCGGCGAATGAGCAGTTCTTC.

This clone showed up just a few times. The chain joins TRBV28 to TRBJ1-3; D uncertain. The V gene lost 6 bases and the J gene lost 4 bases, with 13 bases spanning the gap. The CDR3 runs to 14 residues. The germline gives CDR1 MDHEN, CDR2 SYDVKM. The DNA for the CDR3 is TGTGCCAGCAGACCAGGTAGCGCAGGAAACACCATATATTTT. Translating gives CASRPGSAGNTIYF.

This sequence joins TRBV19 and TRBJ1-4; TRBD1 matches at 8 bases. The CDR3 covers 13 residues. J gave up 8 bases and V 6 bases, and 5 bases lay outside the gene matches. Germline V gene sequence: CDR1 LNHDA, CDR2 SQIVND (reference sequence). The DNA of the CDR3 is TGTGCCAGTAGAACACAGGGGGAGGAAAAACTGTTTTTT. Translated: CASRTQGEEKLFF.

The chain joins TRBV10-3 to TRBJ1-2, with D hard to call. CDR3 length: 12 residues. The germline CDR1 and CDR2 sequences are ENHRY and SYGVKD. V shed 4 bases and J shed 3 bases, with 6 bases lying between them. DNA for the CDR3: TGTGCCATCAGTGGGCCGTACTATGGCTACACCTTC. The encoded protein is CAISGPYYGYTF.